The 6 T cell receptor beta chains below were found in one sample sequenced in a study of shared clonotypes between healthy human individuals. Generated by immunoSEQ multiplex PCR, the TCRdb table keeps only in-frame clones and is missing some. The sample carries approximately 1,500,000 clones, roughly 95% recorded once. The specimen was naive CD4+ T cells sorted from blood. Indicated subset: CD45RA+ positively selected. The source is a man aged 25 to 40 in good health.

The genes are TRBV18 and TRBJ2-7; no clear D. V was trimmed by 2 bases and J by 3 bases, leaving 11 bases between them. The CDR3 loop spans 14 amino acids. Germline values: CDR1 KGHSH, CDR2 LQKENI. The CDR3 sequence: CASSPNPGVYEQYF. The CDR3, as DNA: TGTGCCAGCTCACCAAATCCCGGAGTCTACGAGCAGTACTTC.

This clone was detected once. V usage is TRBV7-2 and J usage is TRBJ1-1; weak D call: TRBD1 (6 bases). The CDR3 is made up of 14 amino acids. The V gene lost 5 bases and the J gene lost 12 bases, with 22 bases spanning the gap. Germline V gives CDR1 SGHTA, CDR2 FQGNSA. CDR3 region: CASSRYPTGGSSFF. The CDR3 DNA follows: TGTGCCAGCAGCCGATACCCGACAGGAGGATCGTCTTTCTTT.

This rearrangement joins TRBV29-1 to TRBJ1-3; no clear D gene. CDR1 and CDR2 from the germline V gene are SQVTM and ANQGSEA. This CDR3 has 12 residues. V shed 7 bases and J shed 2 bases, with 9 bases lying between them. CDR3 nucleotides: TGCAGCGGGCGGGAGCCTGGAAACACCATATATTTT. Translation gives CSGREPGNTIYF.

V usage is TRBV6-1 and J usage is TRBJ2-5; D not certain. Germline CDR1 is MNHNS and CDR2 is SASEGT. The CDR3 covers 14 residues. V was trimmed by 6 bases and J by 2 bases, leaving 13 bases between them. The CDR3 spells CASRPQRTQETQYF. DNA for the CDR3: TGTGCCAGCAGGCCCCAGCGAACACAAGAGACCCAGTACTTC.

Details on this clone: Other DNA sequences from this sample encode an identical CDR3 as well. The chain employs TRBV19 and TRBJ2-7; 8 nucleotides align to TRBD1. There are 14 residues in the CDR3. Germline V lookup: CDR1 LNHDA, CDR2 SQIVND (reference sequence). J gave up 2 bases and V 4 bases, and 4 bases lay outside the gene matches. The chain's CDR3 is CASSSGTGPYEQYF. As DNA, the CDR3 is TGTGCCAGTAGTAGCGGGACAGGTCCCTACGAGCAGTACTTC.

The rearrangement joins TRBV6-6 to TRBJ1-3, with 7 bases identical to TRBD1. The germline V gene encodes CDR1 MNHNY and CDR2 SVGAGI (reference sequence). The trim removed 5 bases at V and 0 bases at J, leaving 4 bases unmatched. This CDR3 has 15 residues. Here the CDR3 DNA reads TGTGCCAGCAGTCACAGGGGAAGCTCTGGAAACACCATATATTTT. Amino acids: CASSHRGSSGNTIYF.